Shown below are 27 T cell receptor beta chains from a single sample sequenced in a study of blood T cell repertoires in COVID-19. The table came from immunoSEQ multiplex PCR; TCRdb's copy has only in-frame clones and leaves some out. The sample shows about 54,000 clones, around four fifths of them seen only once. Material for sequencing was peripheral blood. The receptors shown here come from a human donor in a cohort sampled during active COVID-19.

The chain uses TRBV7-3 and TRBJ2-3; D is ambiguous. CDR3 length: 14 residues. The germline V and J ends were trimmed by 1 base and 0 bases, with 5 bases remaining between them. Germline CDR1 SGHTA, CDR2 FQGTGA. CDR3 sequence (DNA): TGTGCCAGCAGCTTAAGAGGAAGCACAGATACGCAGTATTTT. Protein: CASSLRGSTDTQYF. The whole variable domain, remainder taken from reference TRBV7-3 and TRBJ2-3, is GAGVSQTPSNKVTEKGKYVELRCDPISGHTALYWYRQSLGQGPEFLIYFQGTGAADDSGLPNDRFFAVRPEGSVSTLKIQRTERGDSAVYLCASSLRGSTDTQYFGPGTRLTVL.

The rearrangement uses TRBV19 and TRBJ2-3; 7 nucleotides agree with TRBD2. Per germline, CDR1 LNHDA and CDR2 SQIVND (reference sequence). The CDR3 has 14 amino acids. Trimming took 5 bases from V and 4 from J; bases not matched to a gene: 6. This CDR3 is CASSVSGEADTQYF. As DNA, the CDR3 is TGTGCCAGTAGTGTAAGCGGGGAGGCAGATACGCAGTATTTT.

J is TRBJ1-6 and V is TRBV30; no definite D call. CDR3 length equals 13 residues. V was clipped by 2 bases and J by 7 bases, with 9 bases between them. CDR1 is GTSNPN, CDR2 SVGIG, per germline (reference sequence). CDR3 in amino acids: CAWSTRINSPLHF. The CDR3 bases are TGTGCCTGGAGTACCAGGATAAATTCACCCCTCCACTTT.

This clone was detected only once. The chain couples TRBV30 to TRBJ2-7; D possibly corresponds to TRBD2 (6 bases). The CDR3 has 17 residues. With 0 bases removed from V and 3 bases from J, the gap between germline ends came to 21 bases. CDR1 GTSNPN and CDR2 SVGIG come from the germline V gene (reference sequence). CDR3 bases: TGTGCCTGGAGTGTCCGCCTTGGAGGGTCTGCTGGCTACGAGCAGTACTTC. Translating gives CAWSVRLGGSAGYEQYF.

V usage is TRBV28 and J usage is TRBJ2-7, with 10 bases lining up with TRBD2. There are 17 residues in the CDR3. Germline V CDR1 and CDR2: MDHEN, SYDVKM. The V and J ends lost 5 bases and 3 bases, in that order; junction bases with no gene match: 13. CDR3 region: CASSPPLRIAGGYEQYF. DNA for the CDR3: TGTGCCAGCAGTCCGCCCCTGAGGATAGCGGGGGGCTACGAGCAGTACTTC.

The V and J genes are TRBV5-1 and TRBJ2-3, with TRBD2 matching 7 bases. There are 15 residues in the CDR3. With V trimmed by 4 bases and J by 3 bases, 8 bases remained unmatched. Per germline, CDR1 SGHRS and CDR2 YFSETQ. The CDR3 here is CASSPGRGMTDTQYF. In nucleotides, the CDR3 is TGCGCCAGCAGCCCGGGGCGGGGGATGACAGATACGCAGTATTTT. The whole variable domain, remainder taken from reference TRBV5-1 and TRBJ2-3, is KAGVTQTPRYLIKTRGQQVTLSCSPISGHRSVSWYQQTPGQGLQFLFEYFSETQRNKGNFPGRFSGRQFSNSRSEMNVSTLELGDSALYLCASSPGRGMTDTQYFGPGTRLTVL.

A single count supports this clone. J is TRBJ1-1 and V is TRBV2; a possible D gene is TRBD1 (5 bases). The CDR3 has 14 amino acids. The germline gives CDR1 SNHLY, CDR2 FYNNEI. The V and J ends lost 5 bases and 4 bases respectively, with 14 bases between them. The CDR3 DNA reads TGTGCCAGCAGTTCCAAGCGGGGGGGCACTGAAGCTTTCTTT. Residues: CASSSKRGGTEAFF.

V and J are TRBV7-9 and TRBJ1-6; TRBD1 might be the D (6 bases). V dropped 8 bases and J dropped 2 bases, with 13 bases sitting between them. The CDR3 sequence is 15 residues long. Germline CDR1 SEHNR, CDR2 FQNEAQ (reference sequence). The CDR3 region has the DNA TGTGCCAGCGCCCAGGGGTTGACCTATAATTCACCCCTCCACTTT. This translates into CASAQGLTYNSPLHF.

The V gene is TRBV18, the J gene TRBJ2-5, with 11 positions matching TRBD2. Germline assignment: CDR1 KGHSH and CDR2 LQKENI. The CDR3 runs 14 residues. V gave up 6 bases and J gave up 4 bases; unmatched junction bases: 4. The CDR3 DNA reads as TGTGCCAGCTCCCAAGGACTAGCGGGAGAGACCCAGTACTTC. Protein product: CASSQGLAGETQYF.

About this clone: The junction departs from germline at one end; a sequencing error may be responsible. V is TRBV5-1 and J is TRBJ2-1; D is possibly TRBD2 (7 bases). The CDR3 extends over 15 amino acids. The germline gives CDR1 SGHRS, CDR2 YFSETQ. The CDR3 sequence is CARSEGGRGYNEQFF. In DNA, the CDR3 is TGCGCCCGCAGCGAGGGGGGGCGGGGTTACAATGAGCAGTTCTTC.

CDR3 nucleotide sequence: TGTGCCAGTCGGACAGACCTCACCGCTAATGAAAAACTGTTTTTT. It encodes CASRTDLTANEKLFF. The chain employs TRBV19 and TRBJ1-4; TRBD1 might be the D (6 bases). CDR3 length: 15 residues. V gave up 8 bases and J gave up 3 bases, with 16 bases separating them. Germline V CDR1 and CDR2: LNHDA, SQIVND (reference sequence). Full variable domain (missing parts from reference TRBV19 and TRBJ1-4): DGGITQSPKYLFRKEGQNVTLSCEQNLNHDAMYWYRQDPGQGLRLIYYSQIVNDFQKGDIAEGYSVSREKKESFPLTVTSAQKNPTAFYLCASRTDLTANEKLFFGSGTQLSVL.

The chain uses TRBV14 and TRBJ1-2; D is possibly TRBD1 (5 bases). The CDR3 is 14 amino acids. Germline V gene sequence: CDR1 SGHDN, CDR2 FVKESK. The ends were cut back, 1 base at V and 5 bases at J, with 11 bases in the middle. The CDR3 loop reads CASSQGKGIYGYTF. Written as DNA, the CDR3 is TGTGCCAGCAGCCAAGGCAAGGGGATATATGGCTACACCTTC.

V and J are TRBV21-1 and TRBJ2-7; the D segment call TRBD2 is taken from the table without a DNA check. TRBV21-1 corresponds to a pseudogene. There are 16 residues in the CDR3. This chain's CDR3 is CASSTPGGENSYEQYF. The CDR3 bases are TGTGCCAGCAGCACACCTGGGGGGGAAAACTCCTACGAGCAGTACTTC.

The V gene is TRBV30, the J gene TRBJ1-4, with a possible D match to TRBD1 (6 bases). The CDR3 is 15 residues long. Germline V CDR1 and CDR2: GTSNPN, SVGIG (reference sequence). V dropped 2 bases and J dropped 8 bases, with 18 bases sitting between them. The CDR3 DNA sequence: TGTGCCTGGAGTCGCCTCGGCCCGGGGGGCGAAAAACTGTTTTTT. Its protein is CAWSRLGPGGEKLFF. Supplemented by reference TRBV30 and TRBJ1-4, the full variable domain reads SQTIHQWPATLVQPVGSPLSLECTVEGTSNPNLYWYRQAAGRGLQLLFYSVGIGQISSEVPQNLSASRPQDRQFILSSKKLLLSDSGFYLCAWSRLGPGGEKLFFGSGTQLSVL.

This sequence joins TRBV30 and TRBJ1-5; tentatively, D is TRBD1 (6 bases). Trimming cost V 2 bases and J 4 bases, with 12 bases left between them. The V gene's germline CDR1 is GTSNPN and CDR2 SVGIG (reference sequence). This CDR3 is built from 14 residues. The CDR3, as DNA: TGTGCCTGGAGTATTACAGGGTCAAATCAGCCCCAGCATTTT. Translated, it gives CAWSITGSNQPQHF.

The genes are TRBV27 and TRBJ1-1; 10 bases match TRBD1. CDR3 size: 15 residues. The germline gives CDR1 MNHEY, CDR2 SMNVEV (reference sequence). V was pared by 8 bases and J by 2 bases, with 8 bases of the junction left unmatched. CDR3 sequence: CASARRDRGNTEAFF. The CDR3 region has the DNA TGTGCCAGCGCTCGACGGGACAGGGGCAACACTGAAGCTTTCTTT.

V gene TRBV10-3 combines with J gene TRBJ2-1, with 7 bases fitting TRBD1. The trim removed 4 bases at V and 1 base at J, leaving 4 bases unmatched. Germline-derived CDR1 and CDR2 are ENHRY and SYGVKD. The CDR3 runs 15 residues. DNA of the CDR3: TGTGCCATCAGTGTAGGGGGCCTATCCTACAATGAGCAGTTCTTC. Its protein is CAISVGGLSYNEQFF.

This chain links TRBV11-2 with TRBJ1-3, with D unresolved. CDR3 size: 18 residues. In germline, CDR1 is SGHAT, CDR2 FQNNGV. Trimming pared 7 bases from V and 0 bases from J, leaving 22 bases between. DNA of the CDR3: TGTGCCAGCACCATAGGGAGTTACACGACACTCTCTGGAAACACCATATATTTT. This translates into CASTIGSYTTLSGNTIYF. The full variable domain, rest sourced from reference TRBV11-2 and TRBJ1-3, is EAGVAQSPRYKIIEKRQSVAFWCNPISGHATLYWYQQILGQGPKLLIQFQNNGVVDDSQLPKDRFSAERLKGVDSTLKIQPAKLEDSAVYLCASTIGSYTTLSGNTIYFGEGSWLTVV.

The CDR3 region is CASSLSGTNYGYTF. CDR3 DNA: TGCGCCAGCAGCTTGAGTGGCACTAACTATGGCTACACCTTC. The chain joins TRBV5-1 to TRBJ1-2, with unresolved D. Trimming shortened V by 1 base and J by 0 bases, and 7 bases separated the two germline ends. Germline V CDR1 and CDR2: SGHRS, YFSETQ. The CDR3 is made up of 14 amino acids.

The chain recombines TRBV9 with TRBJ2-7; tentatively, D is TRBD1 (5 bases). V lost 0 bases and J 5 bases, leaving 12 bases between the germline ends. This CDR3 comprises 14 residues. In germline, CDR1 is SGDLS, CDR2 YYNGEE. CDR3 bases: TGTGCCAGCAGCGTAGATCCGGGCAGGGACGAGCAGTACTTC. The encoded protein is CASSVDPGRDEQYF.

This clone was detected once. V gene TRBV2 combines with J gene TRBJ1-1, with D perhaps matching TRBD1 (5 bases). CDR1 is SNHLY, CDR2 FYNNEI, per germline. The CDR3 is made up of 15 amino acids. V dropped 7 bases and J dropped 0 bases, with 15 bases sitting between them. The CDR3 DNA reads as TGTGCCAGCAATCTTTTGGGGGGAATGAACACTGAAGCTTTCTTT. The encoded protein is CASNLLGGMNTEAFF. The variable domain in full, with the rest retrieved from reference TRBV2 and TRBJ1-1, is EPEVTQTPSHQVTQMGQEVILRCVPISNHLYFYWYRQILGQKVEFLVSFYNNEISEKSEIFDDQFSVERPDGSNFTLKIRSTKLEDSAMYFCASNLLGGMNTEAFFGQGTRLTVV.

The rearrangement links TRBV5-5 to TRBJ2-3; tentatively, D is TRBD2 (5 bases). The germline CDR1 and CDR2 sequences are SGHKS and YYEKEE (reference sequence). Trimming removed 6 bases from V and 6 bases from J, with 11 bases in between. The CDR3 runs to 12 residues. In nucleotides, the CDR3 is TGTGCCAGCAACGGGATCGGGGATACGCAGTATTTT. Its protein is CASNGIGDTQYF.

The J gene is TRBJ1-1, the V gene TRBV27, with a tentative D call TRBD1 (5 bases). The length of the CDR3 is 15 residues. Trimming shortened V by 3 bases and J by 2 bases, and 13 bases separated the two germline ends. Germline V lookup: CDR1 MNHEY, CDR2 SMNVEV (reference sequence). The CDR3 DNA reads as TGTGCCAGCAGTTTGAGGCCCCAGGGAAACACTGAAGCTTTCTTT. This codes for CASSLRPQGNTEAFF.

The J gene is TRBJ2-7, the V gene TRBV6-5; TRBD2 is a possible D gene (7 bases). Germline V gene sequence: CDR1 MNHEY, CDR2 SVGAGI. The CDR3 extends over 13 amino acids. V was cut by 5 bases and J by 1 base, with 9 bases left in between. CDR3 sequence reads: CASSRGASYEQYF. CDR3 nucleotide sequence: TGTGCCAGCAGTCGGGGGGCTTCCTACGAGCAGTACTTC.

DNA of the CDR3: TGTGCCAGCAGCGAGACAGGGTCCTATGGCTACACCTTC. Its protein is CASSETGSYGYTF. This chain uses TRBV9 with TRBJ1-2; 7 bases agree with TRBD1. Losses at the gene ends were 3 bases for V and 4 bases for J; bases not matched to a gene: 3. The CDR3 spans 13 residues. CDR1 and CDR2 (germline): SGDLS, YYNGEE.

The chain has TRBV7-7 and TRBJ2-3; 11 nucleotides line up with TRBD2. V lost 5 bases, J lost 4 bases, and 5 bases stayed unmatched. This CDR3 spans 15 amino acids. The germline V gene encodes CDR1 SSHAT and CDR2 FNYEAQ (reference sequence). The CDR3 DNA reads TGTGCCAGCAGCCCGGGACTAGCGGCGGCAGATACGCAGTATTTT. Residues: CASSPGLAAADTQYF.

The chain carries TRBV10-2 and TRBJ1-3; no firm D call. Germline V gives CDR1 WSHSY, CDR2 SAAADI. The CDR3 contains 16 residues. The V end was cut by 3 bases, the J end by 8 bases, with 20 bases between. This CDR3 reads CASSDLYVGSEDTIYF. The CDR3 DNA follows: TGCGCCAGCAGTGATCTGTACGTGGGGAGCGAGGACACCATATATTTT.